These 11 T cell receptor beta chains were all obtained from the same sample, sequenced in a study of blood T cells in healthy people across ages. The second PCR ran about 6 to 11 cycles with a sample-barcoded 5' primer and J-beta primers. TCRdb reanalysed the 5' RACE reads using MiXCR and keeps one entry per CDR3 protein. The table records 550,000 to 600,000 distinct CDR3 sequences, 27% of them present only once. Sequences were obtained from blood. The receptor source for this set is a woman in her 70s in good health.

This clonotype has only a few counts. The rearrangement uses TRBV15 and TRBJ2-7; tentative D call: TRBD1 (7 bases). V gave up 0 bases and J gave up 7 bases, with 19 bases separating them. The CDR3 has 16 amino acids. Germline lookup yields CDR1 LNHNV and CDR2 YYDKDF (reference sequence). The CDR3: CATSRDRPGGLEEQYF. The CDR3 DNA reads TGTGCCACCAGCAGAGATCGCCCAGGGGGGCTCGAGGAGCAGTACTTC.

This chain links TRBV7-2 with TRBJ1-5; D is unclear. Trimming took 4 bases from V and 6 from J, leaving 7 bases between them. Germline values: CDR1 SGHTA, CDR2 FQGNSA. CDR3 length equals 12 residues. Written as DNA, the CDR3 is TGTGCCAGCAGCTCCGGGCCTCAGCCCCAGCATTTT. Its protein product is CASSSGPQPQHF.

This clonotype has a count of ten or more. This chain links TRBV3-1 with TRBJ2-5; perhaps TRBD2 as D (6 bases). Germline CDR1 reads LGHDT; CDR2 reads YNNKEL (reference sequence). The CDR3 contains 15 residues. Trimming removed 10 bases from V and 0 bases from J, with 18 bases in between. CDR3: CATAHGGGDQETQYF. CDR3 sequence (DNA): TGTGCCACCGCACATGGCGGCGGGGACCAAGAGACCCAGTACTTC.

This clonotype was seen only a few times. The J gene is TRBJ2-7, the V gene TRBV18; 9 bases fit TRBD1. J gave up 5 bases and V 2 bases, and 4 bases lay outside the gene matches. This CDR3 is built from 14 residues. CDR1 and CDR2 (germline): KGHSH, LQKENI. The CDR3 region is CASSPWGQGDEQYF. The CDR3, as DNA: TGTGCCAGCTCACCATGGGGACAGGGAGACGAGCAGTACTTC.

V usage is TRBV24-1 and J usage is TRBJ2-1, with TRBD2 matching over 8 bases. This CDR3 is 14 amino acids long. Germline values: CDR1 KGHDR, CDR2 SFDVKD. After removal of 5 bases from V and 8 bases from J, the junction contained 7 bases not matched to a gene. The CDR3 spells CATSASGGAHEQFF. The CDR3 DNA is TGTGCCACCAGTGCGTCCGGGGGGGCCCATGAGCAGTTCTTC.

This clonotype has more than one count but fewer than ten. The CDR3 sequence is CASSHRPEGSHTQYF. The CDR3, as DNA: TGCGCCAGCAGTCACCGCCCCGAGGGGTCTCATACGCAGTATTTT. This chain connects TRBV5-1 to TRBJ2-3, with D possibly being TRBD1 or TRBD2 (5 bases each). Germline V gives CDR1 SGHRS, CDR2 YFSETQ. The CDR3 consists of 15 residues. Trimming cost V 5 bases and J 7 bases, with 20 bases left between them.

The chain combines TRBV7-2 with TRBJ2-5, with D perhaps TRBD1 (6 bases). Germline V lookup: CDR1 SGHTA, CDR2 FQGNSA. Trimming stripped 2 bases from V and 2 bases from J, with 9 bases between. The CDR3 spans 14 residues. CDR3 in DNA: TGTGCCAGCAGCTTATACAGGGAGCAAGAGACCCAGTACTTC. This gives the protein CASSLYREQETQYF.

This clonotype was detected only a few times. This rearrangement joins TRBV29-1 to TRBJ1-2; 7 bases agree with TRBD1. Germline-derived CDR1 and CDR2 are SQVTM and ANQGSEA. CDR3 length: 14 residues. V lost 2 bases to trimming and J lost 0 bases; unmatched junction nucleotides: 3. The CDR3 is CSVEHRGANYGYTF. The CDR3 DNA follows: TGCAGCGTTGAACACAGGGGAGCTAACTATGGCTACACCTTC.

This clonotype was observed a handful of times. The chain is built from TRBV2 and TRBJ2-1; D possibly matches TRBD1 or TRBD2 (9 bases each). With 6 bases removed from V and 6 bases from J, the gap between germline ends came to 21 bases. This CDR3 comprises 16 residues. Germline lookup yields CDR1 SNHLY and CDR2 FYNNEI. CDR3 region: CASRDRGGGAVNEQFF. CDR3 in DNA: TGTGCCAGCAGGGACAGGGGCGGGGGGGCCGTCAATGAGCAGTTCTTC.

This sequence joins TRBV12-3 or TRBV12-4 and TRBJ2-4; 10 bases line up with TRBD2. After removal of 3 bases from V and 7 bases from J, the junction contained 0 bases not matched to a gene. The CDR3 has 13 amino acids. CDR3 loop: CASSLTSGNIQYF. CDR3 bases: TGTGCCAGCAGTTTGACTAGCGGGAACATTCAGTACTTC.

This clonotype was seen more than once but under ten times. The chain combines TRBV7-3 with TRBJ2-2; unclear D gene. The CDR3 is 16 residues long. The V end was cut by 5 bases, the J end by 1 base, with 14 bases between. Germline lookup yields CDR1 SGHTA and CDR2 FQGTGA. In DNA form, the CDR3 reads TGTGCCAGCAGCCCAAATAACCCTTTGAACACCGGGGAGCTGTTTTTT. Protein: CASSPNNPLNTGELFF.